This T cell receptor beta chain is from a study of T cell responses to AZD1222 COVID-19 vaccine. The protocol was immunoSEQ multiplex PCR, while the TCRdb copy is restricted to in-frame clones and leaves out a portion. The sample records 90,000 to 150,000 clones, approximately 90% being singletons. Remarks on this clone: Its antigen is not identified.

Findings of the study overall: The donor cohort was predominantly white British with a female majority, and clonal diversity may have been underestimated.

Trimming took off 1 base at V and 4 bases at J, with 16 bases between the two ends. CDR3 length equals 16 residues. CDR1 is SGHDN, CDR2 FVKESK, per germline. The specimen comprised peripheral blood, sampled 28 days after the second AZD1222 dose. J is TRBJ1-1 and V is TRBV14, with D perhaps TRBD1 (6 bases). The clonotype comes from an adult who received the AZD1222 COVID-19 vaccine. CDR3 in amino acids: CASSQAWRGLGTEAFF. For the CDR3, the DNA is TGTGCCAGCAGCCAAGCTTGGAGGGGGTTGGGCACTGAAGCTTTCTTT.